The present entry profiles one TCR beta chain with its context. This clone is a singleton in its sample. No antigen is known for it. Per-base quality was not reported, and no clone a single base away is much larger than it. Trimming costs V 3 bases and J 2 bases, and their ends lie 17 bases apart. The germline V gene specifies KGHSH as CDR1 and LQKENI as CDR2. The CDR3 holds 16 amino acids from the cysteine to the phenylalanine. Just CDR3 DNA is preserved here, 48 bases in frame from base 1. The record originates from a study of shared clonotypes between healthy human individuals (TCRdb year 2020). Background on the whole study: A couple of women and a few men aged 18 to 49 years were included in the cohort. Per donor, three plates each were used for CD4 naive and CD4 memory, two for CD8 naive, and one for CD8 memory. To estimate repertoire size and how much clonotypes are shared between individuals, the study performed deep sequencing of blood TCR repertoires from roughly five healthy adults. To increase sequencing depth and limit assay-specific biases, TCR repertoire library preparation and sequencing were carried out by different laboratories using diverse techniques. Per donor, leukapheresis produced somewhere between about 0.94 and 9 billion PBMCs.

Using the deep immunoSEQ assay, TCR CDR3 regions were amplified from genomic DNA by multiplex PCR. Extracted genomic DNA from each cell subset was spread evenly across all wells of several immunoSEQ 96-well plates, with each plate serving as a replicate. For sorted subsets, each replicate PCR was loaded with 200 ng genomic DNA, equivalent to about 33,000 T cell genomes. Purified libraries were quantified with a Qubit 3.0 fluorometer, sized on a Bioanalyzer 2100, and re-quantified with the KAPA Library Quantification kit. Each immunoSEQ 96-well plate was sequenced on its own single-read 150-cycle Illumina NextSeq 550 flow cell. The authors' pipeline ran thus. Because the immunoSEQ output included only junctional sequences and no quality scores, the filtering could not be the same as the filtering used for full-length reads. To assign V/J genes and CDR3, sequences were annotated against IMGT germline references using PyIR, a Python wrapper for IgBLAST v1.9. Any read was removed if the V/J assignment was weak (E-value above 1e-6), the CDR3 was missing, or the read contained stop codons, out-of-frame junctions, or ambiguous translated residues. A V3J clonotype was defined by an identical inferred V gene, J gene, and CDR3 amino acid sequence. Percentage overlap between repertoires was calculated by dividing the number of shared unique clonotypes by the size of the smaller repertoire. RTK rarefaction, the Chao1 estimator, and Recon v2.1 estimates of unobserved clonotypes were used to assess repertoire richness. For all TCRbeta clonotypes obtained by the gDNA method from several donors, generation probabilities were computed with OLGA. TCRdb retrieved this table from immuneACCESS and kept in-frame rearrangements only. Not all clones are present; in checked studies, unresolved V genes account for under half, and no reason is known for the remainder. V, J and clone size are those of that table, while D and trimming were read from the DNA. The sample data list around 340,000 clones, and around four fifths of these were observed just once. Jointly, the top ten make up roughly 10% of the sample.

Healthy HIV-negative adults with no recently reported acute infections or vaccinations were included as donors. Every donor was a Caucasian adult living in Nashville, Tennessee, USA. Magnetic negative selection was used to enrich CD4+ T cells, after which naive cells were positively selected on CD45RA and the negative fraction became the memory subset. Blood was obtained by leukapheresis, after which PBMCs were separated by Ficoll-Histopaque density gradient centrifugation and cryopreserved in liquid nitrogen vapor phase. Analytical flow cytometry was used to check the purity and quantity of every magnetically sorted T cell population. Genomic DNA was isolated from every sorted fraction and measured by UV absorbance on a Nanodrop 2000c. The paper as a whole reports these results and caveats: When a handful of donors were compared, the shared fraction of clonotypes was about 5% for naive CD4, 3.5% for naive CD8, roughly 2.5% for memory CD4, and 0.3% to 0.5% for memory CD8. Pairwise subsampling led to the expectation that sequencing depth would affect the degree of clonotype sharing among donors. Larger estimated clonotype richness was generally found for naive subsets than for memory subsets. Sampling was restricted to blood, and TCR repertoires in tissue are likely to differ from TCR repertoires in blood. Rarefaction of sorted-subset datasets indicated incomplete sequencing despite the large sequencing depth. Compared with non-shared clonotypes, the clonotypes found in all four sorted-subset donors had higher generation probabilities. The small number of donors limited the genetic and exposure-history diversity represented.

Recombination linked TRBV18 to TRBJ2-7; TRBD2 is a weak D gene call, 5 bases matching. Sequenced sample: memory CD4+ T cells sorted from blood. Read against the paper, the sample's cell subset or site label means: CD45RA-negative fraction. This TCR came from a man aged 25-45 years in good health. The DNA sequence is as follows: TGTGCCAGCTCACCCGGCGAGGGTCACCCAGCCTACGAGCAGTACTTC. The encoded protein is CASSPGEGHPAYEQYF.